The T cell receptor beta chain under discussion was sequenced for a study of T cell changes during pregnancy in multiple sclerosis. The CDR3 is 12 amino acids. CDR1 and CDR2 from the germline V gene are WSHSY and SAAADI. V dropped 8 bases and J dropped 2 bases, with 9 bases sitting between them. Using immunoSEQ multiplex PCR, the repertoire was profiled, and TCRdb retains in-frame clones only, with some absent. Among tens of thousands of clones listed, 85% to 90% were seen once. The specimen comprised peripheral blood, sampled in the first trimester of pregnancy. The receptor's source is a female donor in good health, enrolled as a control in a pregnancy study. This rearrangement joins TRBV10-2 to TRBJ1-2; a weak D match, TRBD1 (6 bases). CDR3: CASAGQNYGYTF. In DNA form, the CDR3 reads TGCGCCAGCGCCGGACAGAACTATGGCTACACCTTC.